This T cell receptor beta chain appears in the sequencing data of a study of cytomegalovirus exposure and HLA in healthy donors. Germline lookup yields CDR1 SQVTM and CDR2 ANQGSEA. Deletions cut 5 bases from V and 0 bases from J, with 10 bases between. The CDR3 sequence is 14 residues long. A multiplex PCR was run with 60 Vbeta primers and 13 Jbeta primers. Under the authors' procedure: Later, 65 million to 90 million unique TCR beta chains were counted in an analysis, and roughly 11 million of them were shared. The table came from immunoSEQ multiplex PCR; TCRdb's copy has only in-frame clones and leaves some out. V, J and clone size derive from that table, while D and trimming were established from the DNA sequence. The data contain approximately 120,000 clones, around 67% of them singletons.

Sample: PBMCs. V and J are TRBV29-1 and TRBJ1-4, with a possible D match to TRBD1 (5 bases). This receptor was taken from a man aged 55 to 70 in good health and CMV-seropositive. CDR3: CSVSDSSTNEKLFF. CDR3 DNA sequence: TGCAGCGTTTCCGACAGCTCAACTAATGAAAAACTGTTTTTT.